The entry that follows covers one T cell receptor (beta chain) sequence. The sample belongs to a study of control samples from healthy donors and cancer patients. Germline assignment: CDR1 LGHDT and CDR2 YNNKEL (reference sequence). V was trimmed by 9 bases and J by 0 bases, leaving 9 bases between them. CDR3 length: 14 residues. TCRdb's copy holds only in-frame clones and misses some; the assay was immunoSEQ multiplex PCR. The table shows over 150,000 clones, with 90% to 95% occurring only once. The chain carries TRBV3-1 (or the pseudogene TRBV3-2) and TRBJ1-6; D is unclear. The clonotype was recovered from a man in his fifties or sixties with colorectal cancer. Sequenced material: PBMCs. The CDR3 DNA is TGTGCCAGTAGCTCCCTCTCCTATAATTCACCCCTCCACTTT. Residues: CASSSLSYNSPLHF.